This T cell receptor (beta chain) is from a study of OX40 agonist ivuxolimab in advanced cancers. At the level of the study: Ivuxolimab is a fully human IgG2 antibody that activates OX40 (CD134). Treatment received earlier with anti-PD-1, anti-PD-L1 or anti-CTLA-4 agents was allowed, and over 30% had some.

Study findings and constraints: Averaged across samples, CD8+ T cells carried more expanded clones than CD4+ did.

With baseline, cycle 4 day 1, and cycle 7 day 1 as timepoints, blood was sampled. This table comes from immunoSEQ multiplex PCR, and its TCRdb copy is limited to in-frame clones, with some not included. The table shows 100,000 or so clones, with roughly 87% occurring only once. Concerning this clone itself: What it recognizes is unknown.

The CDR3 has 16 residues. The germline V and J ends were trimmed by 1 base and 1 base, with 11 bases remaining between them. CDR1 and CDR2 from the germline V gene are MNHNS and SASEGT. The chain carries TRBV6-1 and TRBJ1-5; D not certain. The sequence was collected from an adult with an advanced solid tumor such as melanoma, head and neck, liver or kidney cancer. The sample was CD4+ or CD8+ T cells sorted from blood, taken in a trial of the OX40 agonist ivuxolimab. CDR3 residues: CASSEVMSRSNQPQHF. CDR3 DNA: TGTGCCAGCAGTGAAGTTATGTCCCGGAGCAATCAGCCCCAGCATTTT.